This TCR beta chain was captured in a study of blood T cell repertoires in COVID-19. Looking at the study overall: The United States, Italy and Spain supplied acute and convalescent COVID-19 samples.

V was cut by 5 bases and J by 10 bases, with 17 bases left in between. This CDR3 contains 13 residues. The V gene's germline CDR1 is SGHTA and CDR2 FQGTGA. Patients from Seattle were sampled longitudinally, starting during active infection. As handled by the study authors: Scientists estimated how many nucleated cells there were by amplifying reference gene primers. This table comes from immunoSEQ multiplex PCR, and its TCRdb copy is limited to in-frame clones, with some not included. For V, J and clone size, that table is used; D and trimming come from the DNA. The sample has about 50,000 clones, 80% to 90% seen once.

This receptor was obtained from a woman of 80 years or more with COVID-19, enrolled during active disease. The J gene is TRBJ1-2, the V gene TRBV7-3; D is perhaps TRBD1 (6 bases). Sequences were obtained from peripheral blood. The CDR3 DNA follows: TGTGCCAGCAGCCCCCGCCTACAGGGTGACTACACCTTC. Translation gives CASSPRLQGDYTF.